This T cell receptor (beta chain) is drawn from a study of control samples from healthy donors and cancer patients. Per germline, CDR1 ENHRY and CDR2 SYGVKD. V gave up 6 bases and J gave up 0 bases; unmatched junction bases: 4. The CDR3 loop spans 14 amino acids. Clones were sequenced by immunoSEQ multiplex PCR, and TCRdb holds only the in-frame ones, with some missing. The table lists 90,000 to 150,000 clones, approximately 88% of them singletons. This TCR derives from a middle-aged man in good health. The rearrangement links TRBV10-3 to TRBJ2-7; 8 positions match TRBD1. Sequencing used blood. CDR3 DNA sequence: TGTGCCATCAGGCCCACAGGGGGCTCCTACGAGCAGTACTTC. Protein product: CAIRPTGGSYEQYF.